Described below is a single TCR beta chain sequence and its context. The data belong to a study of spatial heterogeneity in lung cancer. Study context: Beta-chain sequences were consistently detected more often than alpha-chain sequences.

The time point was: blood at routine non-recurrence follow-up after resection. The V gene's germline CDR1 is KGHDR and CDR2 SFDVKD. This CDR3 has 13 residues. V dropped 5 bases and J dropped 10 bases, with 15 bases sitting between them. TCRdb re-called the 5' RACE reads with MiXCR, one entry per CDR3 protein. The sample shows over 95,000 distinct CDR3 sequences, approximately 11% of them seen only once. This TCR was sampled from a female donor with early-stage non-small cell lung cancer. The chain couples TRBV24-1 to TRBJ2-3, with D hard to call. Material: PBMCs, obtained at follow-up. The CDR3 protein is CATSVQARGPQYF. The CDR3 DNA reads as TGTGCCACCAGTGTCCAGGCTCGAGGTCCGCAGTATTTT.